This T cell receptor beta chain was recorded in a study of cytomegalovirus exposure and HLA in healthy donors. With V trimmed by 8 bases and J by 2 bases, 6 bases remained unmatched. CDR3 length equals 14 residues. The germline CDR1 and CDR2 sequences are SGHAT and FQNNGV. Data came from immunoSEQ multiplex PCR; TCRdb stores just in-frame clones and leaves some out. Of approximately 300,000 clones listed, 80% to 90% are singletons. As concerns this clone: The antigen remains unidentified.

Study-level results: Reported results showed that the classifier diagnosed cytomegalovirus status with high specificity and sensitivity. The study recorded 150 to 200 TCR beta chains that were cytomegalovirus-associated.

The sequencing sample was made of PBMCs. This receptor was identified in a woman aged 18-29 years in good health and CMV-seronegative. The chain employs TRBV11-2 and TRBJ2-1; TRBD2 aligns across 7 bases. This CDR3 reads CASWEAGPYNEQFF. The CDR3 DNA is TGTGCCAGCTGGGAAGCGGGACCCTACAATGAGCAGTTCTTC.